This T cell receptor (beta chain) is from a study of blood T cell repertoires in COVID-19. Source study methods: Amplification of reference gene primers provided the estimated nucleated cell counts. TCRdb's table, derived via immunoSEQ multiplex PCR, lists solely in-frame clones and lacks some. Clone size and V and J calls were adopted from that table, with D and trimming inferred from the DNA. The sample holds 55,000 to 75,000 clones, roughly 80% seen once. V lost 9 bases to trimming and J lost 2 bases, with 14 bases between them. The CDR3 length is 14 residues. Germline-derived CDR1 and CDR2 are KGHDR and SFDVKD.

Sequencing used peripheral blood. J is TRBJ2-3 and V is TRBV24-1, with D perhaps matching TRBD2 (6 bases). This TCR was recovered from an elderly man with active COVID-19. The chain's CDR3 is CATEEGRVTDTQYF. The CDR3 nucleotides read TGTGCCACCGAGGAGGGCCGGGTCACAGATACGCAGTATTTT.